This T cell receptor (beta chain) was observed in a study of blood T cell repertoires in COVID-19. The overall study: Researchers got acute and convalescent COVID-19 samples from the United States, Italy and Spain.

Trimming removed 4 bases from V and 2 bases from J, with 12 bases in between. The germline CDR1 and CDR2 sequences are SGHNT and YYREEE (reference sequence). The CDR3 consists of 14 residues. The authors' processing: For nucleated cells, counts were estimated from reference gene primer amplification. TCRdb's copy holds only in-frame clones and misses some; the assay was immunoSEQ multiplex PCR. For V, J and clone size, that table is used; D and trimming come from the DNA. The data hold 65,000 to 95,000 clones, with roughly 88% observed a single time. The gene calls are TRBV5-4 and TRBJ1-2; weak D call: TRBD1 (6 bases). The clonotype was recovered from a man between 65 and 85 years old with acute or convalescent COVID-19. Sequenced input: peripheral blood. The CDR3 loop is CASSPGQGNYGYTF. The CDR3 DNA is TGTGCCAGCAGCCCCGGGCAGGGGAACTATGGCTACACCTTC. Filled out from reference TRBV5-4 and TRBJ1-2, the complete variable domain reads ETGVTQSPTHLIKTRGQQVTLRCSSQSGHNTVSWYQQALGQGPQFIFQYYREEENGRGNFPPRFSGLQFPNYSSELNVNALELDDSALYLCASSPGQGNYGYTFGSGTRLTVV.